A selection of T cell receptor beta chains follows, all from one sample in a study of OX40 agonist ivuxolimab in advanced cancers. Assay used: immunoSEQ multiplex PCR; TCRdb lists only in-frame clones, some missing. The sample carries about 45,000 clones, about nine tenths recorded once. The starting material was CD4+ or CD8+ T cells sorted from blood, obtained in a trial of the OX40 agonist ivuxolimab. All receptors derive from an adult with an advanced solid tumor such as melanoma, head and neck, liver or kidney cancer. The CDR3 runs from the conserved cysteine through the conserved F or W. Fields, in order: V gene, J gene, CDR3 protein.

TRBV19	TRBJ1-4	CASSPEGDRGPAGPEKLFF
TRBV11-3	TRBJ2-7	CASSLERSYEQYF
TRBV5-1	TRBJ2-3	CASSLTGEFTDTQYF
TRBV5-1	TRBJ2-3	CASTLAGTDTQYF
TRBV5-1	TRBJ1-1	CASSLEGFMNTEAFF
TRBV28	TRBJ2-7	CASSLWDSHEQYF
TRBV14	TRBJ2-5	CASSQDGGFQETQYF
TRBV14	TRBJ2-1	CASSQDDPMYYEQFF
TRBV5-5	TRBJ2-7	CASSREYRITYEQYF
TRBV29-1	TRBJ1-2	CSARQGWGYTF
TRBV19	TRBJ2-5	CASSTVGSSGTGRRQETQYF
TRBV2	TRBJ2-1	CASSPSGNSYNEQFF
TRBV6-6	TRBJ1-1	CASSKTGGGTEAFF
TRBV9	TRBJ2-1	CASSPSSGIEQFF
TRBV19	TRBJ2-1	CASSINSGYNEQFF
TRBV5-1	TRBJ2-5	CASSLRGSWQETQYF
TRBV30	TRBJ1-5	CAWSVGGNSNQPQHF
TRBV19	TRBJ2-7	CASSMLAGDEQYF
TRBV4-2	TRBJ2-1	CASSQASQGLAGEQFF
TRBV7-3	TRBJ1-1	CASSPTGTNTEAFF
TRBV5-4	TRBJ2-1	CASSSTDTHNEQFF
TRBV28	TRBJ2-1	CASFPGSSYNEQFF
TRBV6-6	TRBJ2-3	CASSPREGDTQYF
TRBV9	TRBJ1-1	CASSVGGRGTEAFF
TRBV14	TRBJ2-2	CASSPRGSDGELFF
TRBV4-1	TRBJ2-4	CASSPDRGRDIQYF
TRBV9	TRBJ2-1	CASSLGLAANEQFF
TRBV28	TRBJ2-1	CASSSGRTNNEQFF
TRBV5-4	TRBJ1-4	CASSLGQGKDKLFF
TRBV30	TRBJ1-1	CAWSQSRMNTEAFF
TRBV27	TRBJ2-7	CATGRYSYEQYF
TRBV30	TRBJ2-1	CAWKRGAEQFF
TRBV5-1	TRBJ2-5	CASKDRVSQETQYF
TRBV15	TRBJ2-7	CATSAGPVRDEQYF
TRBV5-1	TRBJ2-1	CASKAVAGGFEQFF
TRBV30	TRBJ2-3	CAWSGGYTDTQYF
TRBV6-5	TRBJ2-7	CASSYTRLGEQYF
TRBV7-9	TRBJ2-7	CASSSLAGGAEQYF
TRBV7-9	TRBJ1-4	CASSFKGDDEKLFF
TRBV4-2	TRBJ2-7	CASSPGLAGNSYEQYF
TRBV27	TRBJ1-2	CASSLAAGVGYTF
TRBV5-6	TRBJ2-2	CASSPPPPRTGELFF
TRBV28	TRBJ1-4	CASTLNEKLFF
TRBV28	TRBJ2-7	CASSPSAKYEQYF
TRBV7-2	TRBJ1-2	CASTRLTLYGYTF
TRBV11-3	TRBJ1-5	CASSFLHRTDSNQPQHF